The clone carrying this T cell receptor beta chain was recorded once. Antigen: not known. This could be a read error, since a much larger clone is one nucleotide away. The source of the sample is a study of blood T cells in healthy people across ages. Study results and caveats: Getting older went along with TCR beta diversity per million T cells dropping roughly linearly. CMV status of donors was unknown, possibly confounding expanded clonotype changes.

Extractions gave at least 5.5 micrograms of total RNA per sample. Combining a sample-barcoded 5' primer with a J-beta primer mix, a second PCR ran for roughly 7 to 12 cycles. Every sample produced at least 3 million CDR3-containing paired-end reads. Via MiXCR, TCRdb re-called the 5' RACE reads, giving one row per CDR3 protein. The repertoire consists of 1.8 million or so distinct CDR3 sequences, with approximately 39% occurring once and the leading ten covering under 25%. CDR3 size: 13 residues. Per germline, CDR1 LNHNV and CDR2 YYDKDF (reference sequence). This TCR derives from a human donor in good health. The chain couples TRBV15 to TRBJ2-5; perhaps TRBD2 as D (6 bases). The specimen was blood. DNA for the CDR3: TGTGCCGCCAGCACGGGACTGACGAGGACCCAGTACTTC. Its translation is CAASTGLTRTQYF.